The text below deals with one T cell receptor beta chain. Its cognate antigen has yet to be identified. No per-base quality is available; no much larger clone lies one base away. This sample was included in a study of cytomegalovirus exposure and HLA in healthy donors (dated by TCRdb to the late 2010s). About the full investigation: An earlier analysis of roughly 630 of the donors reported 250 to 300 Gb of sequence data and roughly 110 million unique TCR beta sequences from about 180 million T cells. An early release covering over 500 HLA-typed donors comprised approximately 300 gigabases of sequencing data and around 85 million unique TCR sequences. Of the approximately 400 genotyped donors, 81% were placed in the genetic ancestry cluster associated with self-reported Caucasian donors. The study aimed to test whether signatures of past pathogen exposure could be identified by cataloging public T cell receptors. Using immunosequencing, the study profiled T cell repertoires from 500 to 800 subjects and related those repertoires to cytomegalovirus serostatus. A separate validation cohort of roughly 130 different subjects was used in addition to the 666-subject first cohort. High-throughput TCR immunosequencing, statistical association of individual TCRs with disease status, and machine learning were combined to predict cytomegalovirus infection status. To study patterns of TCR occurrence, a later analysis re-analyzed previously published TCR beta repertoires from 666 donors and added high-resolution HLA genotyping. Rather than drawing on any new phenotypic data, the later analysis identified candidate immune exposures from TCR beta sequences and the way those sequences occurred across donors. An earlier analysis of 500 to 750 of the donors applied high-throughput TCR beta sequencing to assess whether each TCR beta V gene segment acted as functional or pseudogenic. Donor age, sex, ethnicity and CMV serostatus were compiled together with the repertoire data. In a later genetic analysis, genome-wide SNP genotypes for about 55% of the 666 donors were used, and that subset was treated as a discovery cohort. Every repertoire in the discovery cohort had been generated on one and the same sequencing platform. Class I and class II HLA loci were covered by the typing at four-digit resolution. The number of typed donors differed by locus: 629-630 for A, B, C, DRB1 and DQB1; some 500 for DQA1; 606 for DPA1; and 450 to 480 for DPB1. Roughly five DR-DQ haplotypes were handled as single units for association and clustering because linkage in the cohort was strong. On average, roughly 250,000 unique TCR beta nucleotide sequences were sequenced per donor among about 400 genotyped donors of the cohort, with roughly 19% of those sequences being non-productive.

The receptor library was made with the immunoSEQ multiplex PCR assay. For the multiplex PCR, a mixture combining 60 forward primers for TCR Vbeta segments and 13 reverse primers for TCR Jbeta segments was used. The CDR3 region of rearranged TCR beta genes was amplified from genomic DNA by a multiplex PCR assay. On the Illumina HiSeq System, the amplified TCR beta libraries were sequenced as 87-base-pair reads. In the source study's methods: A later analysis tallied 70 million to 100 million unique TCR beta chains across the 666 repertoires, and approximately 12 million of those chains were shared by two or more donors. To remove PCR and sequencing errors, raw reads were error-corrected and collapsed into unique sequences using a nearest-neighbor algorithm that merged closely related sequences. To assign V, D and J gene segments, CDR3 sequences were aligned to IMGT reference sequences. Each retained sequence needed at least a six-nucleotide match to both a V gene segment and a J gene segment. Rearrangements were classified as productive when the CDR3 lacked stop codons and remained in frame with V and J, and all other rearrangements were classified as non-productive. Following IMGT convention, CDR3 was defined as the stretch from the second conserved V-encoded cysteine to the conserved J-encoded phenylalanine. The earlier analysis of about 610 of the donors excluded any sequence lacking an unambiguous match to a single V gene segment. In an earlier analysis of a few hundred of the donors, a V segment was called functional when productive rearrangements were above 56.7%, and segregating when the standard deviation between donors exceeded 5%. To diagnose cytomegalovirus status from the catalog of TCR beta chain sequences, a statistical classification framework was built. In a later analysis, TCR nucleotide sequences were compared against IMGT/GENE-DB human TR gene sequences so that V and J genes could be assigned. The TCRdist pipeline was used in a later analysis to assign CDR3 sequences and most-parsimonious VDJ recombination scenarios. In a later analysis, every TCR beta chain was defined by the combination of its CDR3 amino acid sequence and its V-gene family, and reads without a unique V-gene family were dropped. A later analysis removed 550 to 650 highly shared, low-generation-probability nucleotide sequences to deal with suspected cross-contamination and a sequencing artifact. A later analysis calculated a clonal expansion index for each public chain from normalized within-repertoire ranks of inferred template counts. Generation probabilities in a later analysis came from a VDJ recombination model fitted to out-of-frame rearrangements, and those results were checked against IGoR. A later analysis scored TCR-TCR, TCR-HLA and TCR-CMV co-occurrence with hypergeometric tests, applying a repertoire-size bias correction to TCR pairs. To estimate false discovery rates, a later analysis permuted the HLA or CMV assignments 20 times. In a later analysis, co-occurring TCRs were grouped with DBSCAN, and TCRdist sequence similarity was added when clustering was performed within HLA-allele-positive subsets. Repertoires with fewer than 30,000 or more than 120,000 public chains were left out of co-occurrence clustering, as were about 5 repertoires with anomalous nucleotide sharing. TCRdb mirrors the immuneACCESS table, restricted to in-frame sequences. Some clones are absent from its copies; in checked studies, under half trace to an unresolved V gene, and the reason for the others is unknown. From that table come the V and J calls and clone size; the DNA was used to work out D and trimming. Present in this sample are 200,000 or so clones, roughly 80% of which were seen just once. Together, the top ten hold 2.9% of the sample.

The cohort was made up of around 720 healthy bone marrow donors. All cohort members were sampled while nominally healthy, although unrecorded immune exposures were likely present. The donor tested CMV seronegative, placing the donor among the approximately 400 seronegative members of the cohort. A peripheral blood sample was collected from each donor, and TCR beta sequencing was performed on peripheral blood mononuclear cells. Genomic DNA extraction from the blood cell samples was performed with the Qiagen DNeasy Blood Extraction Kit. Here is what the overall study found, with its caveats: In a later analysis, the rate of TCR association differed among HLA loci, with DRB1 alleles having the most associated TCRs and HLA-C alleles having the fewest. A cluster of highly shared sequence variants was judged likely to represent a technical artifact of the sequencing pipeline. In an earlier analysis of about 600 of the donors, most TCR beta V segments appeared in productive rearrangements about 90% or about 30% of the time, broadly matching IMGT annotations. Some IMGT-functional V segments, including TRBV6-2 and TRBV6-3, could not be told apart with the 87-base-pair reads, so those segments were excluded. A further reported finding was that TCR beta sequences accurately predicted the HLA-A and HLA-B alleles for most subjects in the first cohort. A total of fewer than 200 TCR beta chains were listed by the study as associated with cytomegalovirus. The cohort was sequenced for TCR beta chains only, and without alpha or paired-chain data the features that could be detected were limited. In a later analysis, several top co-occurrence clusters were reported to appear linked to parvovirus B19, influenza, CMV and Epstein-Barr virus. According to a later analysis, most CMV-associated TCR beta chains appeared to be HLA-restricted, and the HLA associations seemed to be driven largely by CMV exposure. Because HLA typing was missing for some donors at each locus, association tests included only the typed subset. Roughly uniform sequencing depth across donors was assumed in presence/absence analyses, although this assumption may not hold. An association between a missense DCLRE1C variant and V-gene and J-gene trimming of TCR beta chains was found in a later genetic analysis and replicated in an independent cohort. Most TCR sequences were observed very rarely across donors, whereas some public TCRs were present in many individuals. It was suggested by the authors that the approach could potentially be generalized to other disease states and immunological phenotypes. In both the original and validation cohorts, the classifier was reported to diagnose cytomegalovirus status with high specificity and sensitivity. Because counts were too low, roughly 18 rarely observed V segments, including chromosome 9 orphons, were left out of the earlier analysis of a few hundred of the donors. Immune exposure information for the cohort was limited to CMV serostatus. Correlated functional status among segregating V segments might be attributable to linkage disequilibrium, but an unknown experimental factor could not be ruled out. When HLA alleles, especially DR and DQ, strongly co-occurred, attributing TCR associations to individual alleles was difficult. A later analysis found that HLA-associated TCR beta chains were more clonally expanded and had lower generation probabilities than equally common non-associated chains. At a false discovery rate of 0.05, a later analysis linked 16,951 TCR beta sequences to specific HLA alleles. A few of the identified cytomegalovirus-associated TCR beta chains were confirmed in vitro to be specific for cytomegalovirus antigens. Compared with the 666-donor mean, donors in an Asian-associated ancestry cluster had fewer N-insertions in productive TCRs, according to a later genetic analysis.

Here V drops 9 bases and J drops 4 bases, and the junction holds 9 bases not matched to any gene. The germline V gene supplies CDR1 SGHTA and CDR2 FQGNSA. The CDR3 numbers 15 residues from cysteine through phenylalanine. CDR3 DNA is the only sequence kept; it has 45 bases, read in frame from the first base. Here the chain combines TRBV7-2 and TRBJ2-3, with 11 junctional bases fitting TRBD1. This TCR came from a young man in good health and CMV-seronegative. Sequenced material: PBMCs. The DNA reads TGTGCCAGTCGGAACCCGGGACAGGGGGCAGATACGCAGTATTTT. The resulting protein is CASRNPGQGADTQYF.